The rows below give T cell receptor beta chains drawn from one sample of a study of tumor-infiltrating lymphocytes in localized non-small cell lung cancer. The repertoire was sequenced with immunoSEQ multiplex PCR; TCRdb's copy has only in-frame clones and lacks some. This table holds about 16,000 clones, around 75% found once. Sequenced: lung tumor tissue. All receptors derive from a human donor with non-small cell lung cancer. The CDR3 runs from the conserved cysteine through the conserved F or W. A D gene is named only where the DNA matches it firmly. The size entry is marked missing in some rows and otherwise reads once, few, many or a size class.

v_call	clone_size	d_call	j_call	cdr3_aa	cdr3_nt
TRBV27	.	.	TRBJ2-7	CASKWEQGPYEQYF	TGTGCCAGCAAGTGGGAACAGGGCCCCTACGAGCAGTACTTC
TRBV28	few	.	TRBJ2-2	CASKDWAPPRTGELFF	TGTGCCAGCAAGGACTGGGCCCCCCCCCGAACCGGGGAGCTGTTTTTT
TRBV28	.	.	TRBJ1-5	CASTGGAGSNQPQHF	TGTGCCAGCACCGGGGGCGCAGGCAGCAATCAGCCCCAGCATTTT
TRBV5-6	.	.	TRBJ2-1	CASSLLGEQFF	TGTGCCAGCAGCTTGCTAGGTGAGCAGTTCTTC
TRBV30	once	.	TRBJ1-1	CAWDFFGTEAFF	TGTGCCTGGGACTTTTTCGGCACTGAAGCTTTCTTT
TRBV6-6	.	TRBD1	TRBJ2-7	CASSRDRAYEQYF	TGTGCCAGCAGCCGAGACAGGGCCTACGAGCAGTACTTC
TRBV6-1	.	.	TRBJ1-5	CASWRGDQPQHF	TGTGCCAGCTGGAGGGGCGATCAGCCCCAGCATTTT
TRBV28	.	.	TRBJ2-7	CASSFGENGAYEQYF	TGTGCCAGCAGTTTCGGGGAGAATGGGGCGTACGAGCAGTACTTC
TRBV21-1	.	.	TRBJ1-2	CASPGAYGYTF	TGTGCCAGCCCAGGGGCCTATGGCTACACCTTC
TRBV28	few	TRBD1	TRBJ1-4	CASSTPRTGAWGEKLFF	TGTGCCAGCAGTACCCCCCGCACAGGGGCTTGGGGTGAAAAACTGTTTTTT
TRBV19	.	TRBD1	TRBJ2-7	CASTPTGGSYEQYF	TGTGCCAGTACCCCTACAGGGGGCTCCTACGAGCAGTACTTC
TRBV10-3	.	TRBD1	TRBJ2-5	CAISTPTGMSETQYF	TGTGCCATCAGCACGCCGACAGGGATGTCGGAGACCCAGTACTTC
TRBV12-1	.	.	TRBJ2-5	CASSPGTSGKETQYF	TGTGCCAGCAGCCCCGGGACTAGCGGGAAAGAGACCCAGTACTTC